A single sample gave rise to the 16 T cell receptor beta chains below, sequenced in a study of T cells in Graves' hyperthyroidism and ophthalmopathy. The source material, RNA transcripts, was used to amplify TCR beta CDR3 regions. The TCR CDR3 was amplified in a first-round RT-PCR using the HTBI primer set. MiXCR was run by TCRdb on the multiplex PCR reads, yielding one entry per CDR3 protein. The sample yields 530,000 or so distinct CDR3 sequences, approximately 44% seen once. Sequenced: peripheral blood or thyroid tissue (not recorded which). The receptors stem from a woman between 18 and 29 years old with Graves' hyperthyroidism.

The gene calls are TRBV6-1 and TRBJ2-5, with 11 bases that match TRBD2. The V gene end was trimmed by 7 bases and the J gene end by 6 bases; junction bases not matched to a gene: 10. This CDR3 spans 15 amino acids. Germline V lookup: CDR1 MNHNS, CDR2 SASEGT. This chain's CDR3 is CASTRIAGGQKTQYF. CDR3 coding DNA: TGTGCCAGCACTCGAATAGCGGGGGGGCAAAAGACCCAGTACTTC.

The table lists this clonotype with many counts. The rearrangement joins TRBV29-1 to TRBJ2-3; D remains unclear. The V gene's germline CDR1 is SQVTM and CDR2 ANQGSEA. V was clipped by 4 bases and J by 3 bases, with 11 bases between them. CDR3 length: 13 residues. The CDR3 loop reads CSVGGLGTDTQYF. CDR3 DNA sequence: TGCAGCGTTGGCGGTTTGGGAACAGATACGCAGTATTTT.

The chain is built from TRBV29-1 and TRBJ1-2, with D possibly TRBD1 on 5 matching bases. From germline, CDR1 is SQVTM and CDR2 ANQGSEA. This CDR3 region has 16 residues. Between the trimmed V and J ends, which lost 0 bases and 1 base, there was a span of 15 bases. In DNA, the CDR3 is TGCAGCGTTGAAGAGGGGCGAGACGGTCTTAACTATGGCTACACCTTC. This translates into CSVEEGRDGLNYGYTF.

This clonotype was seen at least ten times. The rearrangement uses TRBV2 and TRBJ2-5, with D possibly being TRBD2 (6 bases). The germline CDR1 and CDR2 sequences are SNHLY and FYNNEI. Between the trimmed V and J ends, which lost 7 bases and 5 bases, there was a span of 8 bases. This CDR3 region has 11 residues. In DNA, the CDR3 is TGTGCCAGCAACGCGGGGGAGACCCAGTACTTC. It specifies CASNAGETQYF. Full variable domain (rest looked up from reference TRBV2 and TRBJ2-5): EPEVTQTPSHQVTQMGQEVILRCVPISNHLYFYWYRQILGQKVEFLVSFYNNEISEKSEIFDDQFSVERPDGSNFTLKIRSTKLEDSAMYFCASNAGETQYFGPGTRLLVL.

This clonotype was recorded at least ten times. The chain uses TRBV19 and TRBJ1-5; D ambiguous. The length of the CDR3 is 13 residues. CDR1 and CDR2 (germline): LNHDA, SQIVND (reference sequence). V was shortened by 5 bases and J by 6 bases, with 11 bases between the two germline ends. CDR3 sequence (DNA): TGTGCCAGTAGTGGGCAGGTTAGTCAGCCCCAGCATTTT. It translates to CASSGQVSQPQHF.

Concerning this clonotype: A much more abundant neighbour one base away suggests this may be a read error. The CDR3 nucleotides read TGTGCCAGCAGTGAACGAGGGGATCTGGGATCCTACGAGCAGCACTTC. Encoded protein: CASSERGDLGSYEQHF. V usage is TRBV6-1 and J usage is TRBJ2-7; perhaps D is TRBD1 or TRBD2 (5 bases each). This CDR3 spans 16 amino acids. The germline V gene has CDR1 MNHNS and CDR2 SASEGT.

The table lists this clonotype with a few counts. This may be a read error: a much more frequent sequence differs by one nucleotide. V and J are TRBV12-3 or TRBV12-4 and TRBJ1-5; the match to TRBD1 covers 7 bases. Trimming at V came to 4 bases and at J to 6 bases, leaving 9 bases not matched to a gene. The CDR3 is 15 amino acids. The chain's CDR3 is CASSSGTGDSQPQHF. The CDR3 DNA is TGTGCCAGCAGTTCGGGAACAGGGGATAGTCAGCCCCAGCATTTT.

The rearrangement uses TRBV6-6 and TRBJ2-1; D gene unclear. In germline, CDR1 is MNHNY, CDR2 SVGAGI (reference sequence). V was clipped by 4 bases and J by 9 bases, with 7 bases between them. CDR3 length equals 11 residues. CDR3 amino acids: CASSSVSEQFF. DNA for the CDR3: TGTGCCAGCAGTTCAGTAAGTGAGCAGTTCTTC.

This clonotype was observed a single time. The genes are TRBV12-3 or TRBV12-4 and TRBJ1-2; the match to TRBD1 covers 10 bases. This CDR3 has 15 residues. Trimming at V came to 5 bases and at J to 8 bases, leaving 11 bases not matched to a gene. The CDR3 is CASSKRDRGLSGYTF. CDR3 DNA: TGTGCCAGCAGTAAACGGGACAGGGGTTTGAGCGGCTACACCTTC.

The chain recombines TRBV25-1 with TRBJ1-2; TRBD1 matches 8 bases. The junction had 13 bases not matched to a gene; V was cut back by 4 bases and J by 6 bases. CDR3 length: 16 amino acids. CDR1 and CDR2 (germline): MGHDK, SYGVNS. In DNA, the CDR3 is TGTGCCAGCAGTGGATCGCCCTCGACAGGGGTCGATGGCTACACCTTC. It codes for CASSGSPSTGVDGYTF.

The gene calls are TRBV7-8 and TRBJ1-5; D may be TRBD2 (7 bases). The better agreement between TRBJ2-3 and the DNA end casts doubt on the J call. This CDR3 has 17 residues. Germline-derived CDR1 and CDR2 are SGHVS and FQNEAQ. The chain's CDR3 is CASSLAGGGDITDTQYF. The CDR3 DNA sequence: TGTGCCAGCAGCTTAGCTGGGGGGGGGGACATCACAGATACGCAGTATTTT.

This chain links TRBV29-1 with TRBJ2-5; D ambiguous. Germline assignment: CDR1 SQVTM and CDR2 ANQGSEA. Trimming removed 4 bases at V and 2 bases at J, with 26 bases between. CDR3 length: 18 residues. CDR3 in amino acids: CSVGHKVGGRMEQETQYF. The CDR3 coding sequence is TGCAGCGTTGGGCATAAGGTCGGCGGCAGAATGGAGCAAGAGACCCAGTACTTC.

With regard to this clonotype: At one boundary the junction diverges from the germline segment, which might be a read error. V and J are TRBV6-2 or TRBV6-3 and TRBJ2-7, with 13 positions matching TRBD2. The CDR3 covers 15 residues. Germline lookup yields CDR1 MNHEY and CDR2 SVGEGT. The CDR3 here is CASSNRLAGGYERYF. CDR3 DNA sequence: TGTGCCAGCAGTAACCGACTAGCGGGAGGATACGAGCGGTACTTC.

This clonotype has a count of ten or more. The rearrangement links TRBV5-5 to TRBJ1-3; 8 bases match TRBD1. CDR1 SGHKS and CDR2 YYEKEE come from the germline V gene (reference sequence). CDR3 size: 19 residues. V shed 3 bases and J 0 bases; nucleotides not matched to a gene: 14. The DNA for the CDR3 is TGTGCCAGCAGCTACTCCGGGACAGGCCAAAAGAGCTCTGGAAACACCATATATTTT. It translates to CASSYSGTGQKSSGNTIYF.

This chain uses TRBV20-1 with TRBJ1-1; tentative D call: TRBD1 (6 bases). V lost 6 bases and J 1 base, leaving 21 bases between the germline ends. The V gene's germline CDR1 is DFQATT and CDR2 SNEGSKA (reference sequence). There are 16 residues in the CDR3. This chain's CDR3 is CSASSKPDRSNTEAFF. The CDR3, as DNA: TGCAGTGCCAGTAGTAAACCCGACAGGTCGAACACTGAAGCTTTCTTT.

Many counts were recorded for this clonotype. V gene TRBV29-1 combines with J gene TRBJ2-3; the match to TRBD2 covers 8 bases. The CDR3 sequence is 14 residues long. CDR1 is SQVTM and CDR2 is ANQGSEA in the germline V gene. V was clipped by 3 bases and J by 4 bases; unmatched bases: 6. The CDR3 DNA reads TGCAGCGTTGATTCGACTAGCGTTGCAGATACGCAGTATTTT. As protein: CSVDSTSVADTQYF.